This paragraph covers one T cell receptor beta chain sequence. TCRdb passed the 5' RACE reads through MiXCR, listing each CDR3 protein once. The sample consists of tens of thousands of distinct CDR3 sequences, about 7.3% of them appearing once. The CDR3 is made up of 15 amino acids. The germline gives CDR1 SGHTA, CDR2 FQGNSA. The J segment lost 2 bases and the V segment lost 5 bases, leaving 8 bases of the junction unmatched. This record comes from a study of T-cell memory formation after mild COVID-19. This TCR derives from a man aged 18 to 30 who had mild COVID-19 (a few samples of this study predate the infection). Cell type and time point are not known. V gene TRBV7-2 combines with J gene TRBJ2-5, with 7 positions matching TRBD2. Sequences were obtained from PBMCs or a T cell subset sorted from them (not recorded which). The CDR3 is CASSRHAGAQETQYF. CDR3 nucleotide sequence: TGTGCCAGCAGCCGTCATGCGGGAGCTCAAGAGACCCAGTACTTC.